The subject of this entry is one TCR beta chain. The entry originates in a study of blood T cell repertoires in COVID-19. The CDR3 is 14 amino acids. Per the germline V gene, CDR1 is SGHRS and CDR2 is YFSETQ. Trimming pared 3 bases from V and 4 bases from J, leaving 11 bases between. Clones were read by immunoSEQ multiplex PCR, and TCRdb kept only the in-frame ones, dropping some. The sample has about 190,000 clones, around nine tenths seen once. This receptor was taken from a young man with acute or convalescent COVID-19. The rearrangement uses TRBV5-1 and TRBJ2-1; maybe TRBD1 (6 bases). Sequenced material: peripheral blood. The chain's CDR3 is CASSSSRGYNEQFF. The CDR3 region has the DNA TGCGCCAGCAGCTCATCCAGGGGATACAATGAGCAGTTCTTC.